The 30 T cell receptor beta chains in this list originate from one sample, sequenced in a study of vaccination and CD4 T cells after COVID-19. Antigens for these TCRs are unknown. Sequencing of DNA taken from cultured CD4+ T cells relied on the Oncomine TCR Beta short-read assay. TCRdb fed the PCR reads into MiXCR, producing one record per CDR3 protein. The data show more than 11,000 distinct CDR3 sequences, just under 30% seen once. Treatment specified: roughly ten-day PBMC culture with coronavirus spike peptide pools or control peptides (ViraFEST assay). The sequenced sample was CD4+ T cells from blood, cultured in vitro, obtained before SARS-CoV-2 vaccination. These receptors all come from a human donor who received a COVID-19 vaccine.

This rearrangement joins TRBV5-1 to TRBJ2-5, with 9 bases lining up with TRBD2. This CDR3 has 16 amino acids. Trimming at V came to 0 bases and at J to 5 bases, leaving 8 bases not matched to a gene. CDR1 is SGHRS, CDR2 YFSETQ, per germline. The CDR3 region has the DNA TGCGCCAGCAGCTTGGCCCAAGCGGGGGGCTGGGAGACCCAGTACTTC. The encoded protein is CASSLAQAGGWETQYF.

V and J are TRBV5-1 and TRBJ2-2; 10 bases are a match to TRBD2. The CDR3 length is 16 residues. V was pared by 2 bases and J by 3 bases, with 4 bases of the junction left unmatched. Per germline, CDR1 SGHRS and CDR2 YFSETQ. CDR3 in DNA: TGCGCCAGCAGCTTTAGCGGGGGGTATGACACCGGGGAGCTGTTTTTT. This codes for CASSFSGGYDTGELFF.

The DNA of the CDR3 is TGTGCCAGCAGCCCAATGTTCACGGATAACCTATTCTCCTACGAGCAGTACTTC. Translating it yields CASSPMFTDNLFSYEQYF. The chain combines TRBV5-5 with TRBJ2-7; D unresolved. CDR3 length: 18 amino acids. The V end lost 4 bases, the J end lost 0 bases, and 23 bases lay between the germline ends. Germline-derived CDR1 and CDR2 are SGHKS and YYEKEE (reference sequence).

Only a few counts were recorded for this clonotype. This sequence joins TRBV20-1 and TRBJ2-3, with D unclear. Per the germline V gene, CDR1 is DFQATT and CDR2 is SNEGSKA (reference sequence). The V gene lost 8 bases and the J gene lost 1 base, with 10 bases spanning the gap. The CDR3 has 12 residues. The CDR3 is CSPGLRTDTQYF. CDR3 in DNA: TGCAGTCCCGGGCTCCGCACAGATACGCAGTATTTT.

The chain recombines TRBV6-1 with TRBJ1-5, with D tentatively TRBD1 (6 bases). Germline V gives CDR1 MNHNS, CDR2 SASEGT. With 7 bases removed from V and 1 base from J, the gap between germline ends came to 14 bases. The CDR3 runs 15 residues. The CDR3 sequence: CASNPQGRSNQPQHF. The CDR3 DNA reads TGTGCCAGCAACCCACAGGGTAGAAGCAATCAGCCCCAGCATTTT.

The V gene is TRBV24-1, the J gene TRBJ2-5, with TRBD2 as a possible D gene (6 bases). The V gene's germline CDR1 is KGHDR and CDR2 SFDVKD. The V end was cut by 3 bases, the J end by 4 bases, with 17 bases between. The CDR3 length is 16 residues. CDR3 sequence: CATSDGGVGLAETQYF. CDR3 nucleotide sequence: TGTGCCACCAGTGATGGCGGGGTAGGCCTAGCAGAGACCCAGTACTTC.

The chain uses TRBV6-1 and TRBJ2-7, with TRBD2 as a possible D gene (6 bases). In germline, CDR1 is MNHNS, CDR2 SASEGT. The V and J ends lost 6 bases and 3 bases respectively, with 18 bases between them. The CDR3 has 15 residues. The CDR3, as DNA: TGTGCCAGCAGCCAAAGACGGAGGGGACTCTACGAGCAGTACTTC. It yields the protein CASSQRRRGLYEQYF.

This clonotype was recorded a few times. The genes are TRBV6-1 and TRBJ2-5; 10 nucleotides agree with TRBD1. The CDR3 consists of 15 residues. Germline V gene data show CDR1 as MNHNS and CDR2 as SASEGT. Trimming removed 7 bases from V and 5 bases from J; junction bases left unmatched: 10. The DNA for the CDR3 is TGTGCCAGCACCGCAGACAGGGGGCGACTTGAGACCCAGTACTTC. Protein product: CASTADRGRLETQYF.

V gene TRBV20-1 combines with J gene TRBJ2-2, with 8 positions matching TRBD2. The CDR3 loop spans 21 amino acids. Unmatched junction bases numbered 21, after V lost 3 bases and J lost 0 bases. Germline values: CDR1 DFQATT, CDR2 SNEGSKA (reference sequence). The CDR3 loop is CSASPNSPDGGAPPNTGELFF. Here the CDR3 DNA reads TGCAGTGCTAGTCCGAATAGTCCCGACGGGGGGGCCCCTCCGAACACCGGGGAGCTGTTTTTT.

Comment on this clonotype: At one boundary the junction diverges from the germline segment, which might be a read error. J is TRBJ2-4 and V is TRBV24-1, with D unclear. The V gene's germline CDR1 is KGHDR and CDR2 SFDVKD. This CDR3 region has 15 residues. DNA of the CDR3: TGTGCCACCAGTGACCCTGGTCAAGCCGAAAACATTCAGTACTTC. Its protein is CATSDPGQAENIQYF.

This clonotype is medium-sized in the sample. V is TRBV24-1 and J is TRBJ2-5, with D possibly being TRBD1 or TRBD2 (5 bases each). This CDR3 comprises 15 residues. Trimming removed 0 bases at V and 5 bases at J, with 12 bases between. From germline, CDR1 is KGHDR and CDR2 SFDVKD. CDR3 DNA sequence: TGTGCCACCAGTGATTTGCAACGGGGCTTGGAGACCCAGTACTTC. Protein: CATSDLQRGLETQYF.

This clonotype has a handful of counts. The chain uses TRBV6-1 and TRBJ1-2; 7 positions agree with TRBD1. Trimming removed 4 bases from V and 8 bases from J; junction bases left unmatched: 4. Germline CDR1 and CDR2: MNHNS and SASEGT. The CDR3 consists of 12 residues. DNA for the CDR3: TGTGCCAGCAGTGGTTACAGGGGCGGCTACACCTTC. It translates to CASSGYRGGYTF.

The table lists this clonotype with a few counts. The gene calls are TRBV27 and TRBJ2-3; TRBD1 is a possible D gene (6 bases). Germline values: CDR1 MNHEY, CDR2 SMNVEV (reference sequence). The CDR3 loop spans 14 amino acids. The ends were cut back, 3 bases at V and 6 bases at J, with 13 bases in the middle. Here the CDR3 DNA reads TGTGCCAGCAGTTTCAACTACAGGGCTGATACGCAGTATTTT. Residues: CASSFNYRADTQYF.

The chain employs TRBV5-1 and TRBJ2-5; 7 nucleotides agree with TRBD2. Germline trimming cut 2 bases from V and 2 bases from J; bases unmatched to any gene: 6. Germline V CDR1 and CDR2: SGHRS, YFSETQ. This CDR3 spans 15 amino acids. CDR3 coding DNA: TGCGCCAGCAGCTTAGGAGCGGGGCTACAAGAGACCCAGTACTTC. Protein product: CASSLGAGLQETQYF.

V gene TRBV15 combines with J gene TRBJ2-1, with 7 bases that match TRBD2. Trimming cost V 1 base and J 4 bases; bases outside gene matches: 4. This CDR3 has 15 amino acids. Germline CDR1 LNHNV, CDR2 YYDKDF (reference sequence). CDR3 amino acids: CATSRGGGIYNEQFF. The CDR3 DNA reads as TGTGCCACCAGCAGAGGGGGGGGGATATACAATGAGCAGTTCTTC.

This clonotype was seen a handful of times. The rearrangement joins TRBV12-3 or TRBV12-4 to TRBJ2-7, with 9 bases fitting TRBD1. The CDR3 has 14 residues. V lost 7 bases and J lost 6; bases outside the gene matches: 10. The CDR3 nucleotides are TGTGCCAGCACCGTTGGTGGGACAGGGCGCGAGCAGTACTTC. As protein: CASTVGGTGREQYF.

As DNA, the CDR3 is TGTGCCAGCAGCAAACGGCCAGATTCACCCCTCCACTTT. Protein: CASSKRPDSPLHF. This chain joins TRBV21-1 and TRBJ1-6. TRBV21-1 is termed a pseudogene. CDR3 length equals 13 residues.

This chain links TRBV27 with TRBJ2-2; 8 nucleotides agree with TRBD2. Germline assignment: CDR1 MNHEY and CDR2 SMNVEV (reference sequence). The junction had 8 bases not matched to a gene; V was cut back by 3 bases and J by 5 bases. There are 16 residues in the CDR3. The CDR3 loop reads CASSFRRGARTGELFF. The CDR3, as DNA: TGTGCCAGCAGTTTCCGGCGGGGGGCCCGAACCGGGGAGCTGTTTTTT.

In nucleotides, the CDR3 is TGTGCCAGCAGTTTTTGGGGCGCAGAGACCCAGTACTTC. Translation: CASSFWGAETQYF. The chain recombines TRBV27 with TRBJ2-5; possible D gene TRBD1, 5 bases. CDR3 length: 13 residues. From germline, CDR1 is MNHEY and CDR2 SMNVEV (reference sequence). Trimming took off 3 bases at V and 4 bases at J, with 9 bases between the two ends.

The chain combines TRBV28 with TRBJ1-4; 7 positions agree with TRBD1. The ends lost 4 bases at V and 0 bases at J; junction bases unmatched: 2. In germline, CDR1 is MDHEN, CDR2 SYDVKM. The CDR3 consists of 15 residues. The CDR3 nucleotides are TGTGCCAGCAGTTCAACAGGGGCAACTAATGAAAAACTGTTTTTT. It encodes CASSSTGATNEKLFF.

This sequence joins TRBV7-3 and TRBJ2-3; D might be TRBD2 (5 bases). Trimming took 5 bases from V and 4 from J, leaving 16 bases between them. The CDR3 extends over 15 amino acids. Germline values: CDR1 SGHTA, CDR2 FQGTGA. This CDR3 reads CASSPQASPADTQYF. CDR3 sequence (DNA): TGTGCCAGCAGCCCCCAGGCTAGCCCGGCAGATACGCAGTATTTT.

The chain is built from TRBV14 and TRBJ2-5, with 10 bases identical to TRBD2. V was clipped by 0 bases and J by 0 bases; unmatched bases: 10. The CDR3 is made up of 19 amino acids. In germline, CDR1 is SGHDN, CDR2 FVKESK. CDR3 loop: CASSQDLASGGPDQETQYF. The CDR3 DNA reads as TGTGCCAGCAGCCAAGATCTGGCTAGCGGGGGACCAGACCAAGAGACCCAGTACTTC.

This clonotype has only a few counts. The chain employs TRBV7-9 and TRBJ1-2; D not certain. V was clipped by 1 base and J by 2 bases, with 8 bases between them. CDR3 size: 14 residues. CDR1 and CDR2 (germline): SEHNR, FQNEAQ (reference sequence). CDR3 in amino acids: CASSLGEPNYGYTF. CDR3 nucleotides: TGTGCCAGCAGCTTAGGGGAGCCCAACTATGGCTACACCTTC.

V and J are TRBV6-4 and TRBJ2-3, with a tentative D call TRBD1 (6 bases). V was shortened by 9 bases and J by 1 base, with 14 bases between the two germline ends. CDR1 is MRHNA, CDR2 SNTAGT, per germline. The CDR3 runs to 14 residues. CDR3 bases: TGTGCCAGACCACCGGGACAATGCACAGATACGCAGTATTTT. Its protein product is CARPPGQCTDTQYF.

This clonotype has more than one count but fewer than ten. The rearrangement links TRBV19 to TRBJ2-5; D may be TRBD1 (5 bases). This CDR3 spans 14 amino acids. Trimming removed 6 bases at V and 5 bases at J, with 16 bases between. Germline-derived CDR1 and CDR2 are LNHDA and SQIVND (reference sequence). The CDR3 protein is CASSPPWGEETQYF. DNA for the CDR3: TGTGCCAGTAGCCCCCCATGGGGCGAGGAGACCCAGTACTTC.

In DNA, the CDR3 is TGTGCCAGCAGTGAAGCCGGCAGCCGAAACACTGAAGCTTTCTTT. Residues: CASSEAGSRNTEAFF. The chain employs TRBV2 and TRBJ1-1; D is undetermined. Germline values: CDR1 SNHLY, CDR2 FYNNEI. The CDR3 contains 15 residues. Trimming took 0 bases from V and 2 from J, leaving 10 bases between them.

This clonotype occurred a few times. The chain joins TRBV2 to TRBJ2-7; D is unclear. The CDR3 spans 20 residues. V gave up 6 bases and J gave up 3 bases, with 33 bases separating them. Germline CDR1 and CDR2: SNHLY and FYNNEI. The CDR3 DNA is TGTGCCAGCAGCGATGCAAGATATCACCCGGAGTCCACCGTTTACTACGAGCAGTACTTC. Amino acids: CASSDARYHPESTVYYEQYF.

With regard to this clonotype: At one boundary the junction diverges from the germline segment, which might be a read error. As DNA, the CDR3 is TGTGCCAGCTCACCCGAAGGTGGAGACACCATATATTTT. This codes for CASSPEGGDTIYF. The chain couples TRBV18 to TRBJ1-3; the D is unclear. This CDR3 has 13 residues. Germline CDR1 is KGHSH and CDR2 is LQKENI. The full variable domain, rest sourced from reference TRBV18 and TRBJ1-3, is NAGVMQNPRHLVRRRGQEARLRCSPMKGHSHVYWYRQLPEEGLKFMVYLQKENIIDESGMPKERFSAEFPKEGPSILRIQQVVRGDSAAYFCASSPEGGDTIYFGEGSWLTVV.

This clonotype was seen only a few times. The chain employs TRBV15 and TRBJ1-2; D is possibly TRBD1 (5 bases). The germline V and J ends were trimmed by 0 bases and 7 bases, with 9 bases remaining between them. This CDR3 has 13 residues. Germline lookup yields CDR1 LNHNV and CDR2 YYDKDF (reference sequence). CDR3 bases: TGTGCCACCAGCAGAGATCCAGGGTTTGGCTACACCTTC. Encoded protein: CATSRDPGFGYTF.

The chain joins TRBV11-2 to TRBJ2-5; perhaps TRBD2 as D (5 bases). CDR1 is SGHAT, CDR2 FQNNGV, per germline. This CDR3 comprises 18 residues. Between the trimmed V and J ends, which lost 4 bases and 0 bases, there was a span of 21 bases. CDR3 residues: CASSSPRRRRRDQETQYF. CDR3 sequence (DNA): TGTGCCAGCAGCTCTCCCCGGCGCCGGAGGCGGGACCAAGAGACCCAGTACTTC.